Each of the 29 T cell receptor beta chains below was sequenced from the same sample in a study of blood T cell repertoires in COVID-19. Clones were sequenced by immunoSEQ multiplex PCR, and TCRdb holds only the in-frame ones, with some missing. Among 150,000 to 200,000 clones listed, 65% to 80% were seen once. Sequences were obtained from peripheral blood. These receptors all stem from a man aged 60-69 years with acute or convalescent COVID-19.

This clone was seen more than once but under ten times. V usage is TRBV5-1 and J usage is TRBJ2-7; D not certain. Between the trimmed V and J ends, which lost 0 bases and 0 bases, there was a span of 4 bases. The CDR3 spans 13 residues. Germline-derived CDR1 and CDR2 are SGHRS and YFSETQ. The CDR3 DNA sequence: TGCGCCAGCAGCTTGGAGCTCTCCTACGAGCAGTACTTC. Amino acid sequence: CASSLELSYEQYF.

This chain joins TRBV9 and TRBJ1-3; tentatively, D is TRBD1 (6 bases). Germline V gives CDR1 SGDLS, CDR2 YYNGEE. The CDR3 loop spans 14 amino acids. The V end was cut by 4 bases, the J end by 4 bases, with 12 bases between. As DNA, the CDR3 is TGTGCCAGCAGCAAACAGGGTTCGGGAAACACCATATATTTT. It codes for CASSKQGSGNTIYF.

The V and J genes are TRBV19 and TRBJ2-2; 11 nucleotides agree with TRBD1. Germline assignment: CDR1 LNHDA and CDR2 SQIVND (reference sequence). There are 14 residues in the CDR3. V gave up 8 bases and J gave up 6 bases; unmatched junction bases: 5. CDR3 residues: CASGRTGGSGELFF. The CDR3, as DNA: TGTGCCAGTGGACGGACAGGGGGCTCCGGGGAGCTGTTTTTT.

The chain is built from TRBV27 and TRBJ2-3, with TRBD1 identical over 7 bases. V lost 1 base and J lost 0; bases outside the gene matches: 16. Germline-derived CDR1 and CDR2 are MNHEY and SMNVEV (reference sequence). The CDR3 spans 20 residues. CDR3 amino acids: CASSLWAETGLDSSTDTQYF. The CDR3 DNA sequence: TGTGCCAGCAGTTTATGGGCAGAGACAGGGCTGGATTCGAGCACAGATACGCAGTATTTT.

V usage is TRBV6-5 and J usage is TRBJ1-3; TRBD1 might be the D (6 bases). The CDR3 runs 13 residues. Germline V gene data show CDR1 as MNHEY and CDR2 as SVGAGI. Deletions cut 6 bases from V and 4 bases from J, with 10 bases between. The CDR3 DNA reads as TGTGCCAGCAGGCCCACAGGGGGAAACACCATATATTTT. It yields the protein CASRPTGGNTIYF.

This chain joins TRBV27 and TRBJ2-1; possible D gene TRBD2, 5 bases. The ends were cut back, 4 bases at V and 5 bases at J, with 12 bases in the middle. This CDR3 region has 14 residues. Germline values: CDR1 MNHEY, CDR2 SMNVEV (reference sequence). The CDR3 sequence: CASSSDGINNEQFF. CDR3 DNA sequence: TGTGCCAGCAGTTCCGACGGGATAAACAATGAGCAGTTCTTC.

The V gene is TRBV2, the J gene TRBJ2-3, with D hard to call. V was pared by 7 bases and J by 5 bases, with 10 bases between. Per germline, CDR1 SNHLY and CDR2 FYNNEI. The CDR3 totals 12 residues. The CDR3 spells CASNQVGDTQYF. The CDR3 nucleotides are TGTGCCAGCAACCAGGTGGGAGATACGCAGTATTTT.

The V gene is TRBV5-1, the J gene TRBJ2-2; 13 bases fit TRBD2. The CDR3 loop spans 20 amino acids. V lost 2 bases to trimming and J lost 0 bases; unmatched junction nucleotides: 10. Germline V CDR1 and CDR2: SGHRS, YFSETQ. Here the CDR3 reads CASSLKLAGGPRANTGELFF. CDR3 nucleotides: TGCGCCAGCAGCTTAAAACTAGCGGGGGGGCCCAGGGCGAACACCGGGGAGCTGTTTTTT.

This chain joins TRBV5-1 and TRBJ2-7; TRBD1 agrees at 8 bases. The germline gives CDR1 SGHRS, CDR2 YFSETQ. V was clipped by 1 base and J by 5 bases; unmatched bases: 5. This CDR3 has 14 residues. The DNA for the CDR3 is TGCGCCAGCAGCTTGATTCAGACAGGGGACGAGCAGTACTTC. Its protein product is CASSLIQTGDEQYF.

This chain joins TRBV24-1 and TRBJ1-2; 11 nucleotides match TRBD1. The CDR3 has 15 amino acids. V was pared by 3 bases and J by 6 bases, with 5 bases of the junction left unmatched. Germline loops: CDR1 KGHDR, CDR2 SFDVKD. The CDR3 nucleotides read TGTGCCACCAGTGATGGGACAGGGGGAAGTGATGGCTACACCTTC. Translated, it gives CATSDGTGGSDGYTF.

V is TRBV2 and J is TRBJ1-1; no clear D. CDR3 length equals 13 residues. The V gene lost 2 bases and the J gene lost 2 bases, with 6 bases spanning the gap. Germline CDR1 reads SNHLY; CDR2 reads FYNNEI. Here the CDR3 reads CASSEMSNTEAFF. The CDR3 nucleotides are TGTGCCAGCAGTGAAATGTCAAACACTGAAGCTTTCTTT.

The rearrangement uses TRBV12-2 and TRBJ2-7; TRBD1 was called by the table and not checked on the DNA. TRBV12-2 represents a pseudogene. The CDR3 has 16 residues. The DNA of the CDR3 is TGTGCAAGTCGCTTAGCAGGGGGGACAGGCCTTGGGGAGCAGTACTTC. Protein: CASRLAGGTGLGEQYF.

The chain is built from TRBV12-3 or TRBV12-4 and TRBJ2-1; 8 nucleotides align to TRBD1. V gave up 5 bases and J gave up 9 bases; unmatched junction bases: 6. The CDR3 length is 13 residues. In nucleotides, the CDR3 is TGTGCCAGCAGTCTGCGGGACAGGCCTGAGCAGTTCTTC. Encoded protein: CASSLRDRPEQFF.

The chain combines TRBV6-2 or TRBV6-3 with TRBJ1-2; D is ambiguous. CDR1 is MNHEY, CDR2 SVGEGT, per germline. This CDR3 contains 12 residues. V lost 2 bases, J lost 5 bases, and 6 bases lay in between. CDR3 sequence: CASSYSNYGYTF. CDR3 sequence (DNA): TGTGCCAGCAGTTACAGCAATTATGGCTACACCTTC.

The CDR3 is CASSPGQGRAEAFF. In DNA, the CDR3 is TGTGCCAGCAGCCCTGGACAGGGAAGGGCTGAAGCTTTCTTT. J is TRBJ1-1 and V is TRBV5-4, with 8 bases identical to TRBD1. The germline V gene encodes CDR1 SGHNT and CDR2 YYREEE (reference sequence). CDR3 size: 14 residues. Unmatched junction bases numbered 8, after V lost 4 bases and J lost 6 bases. Supplemented by reference TRBV5-4 and TRBJ1-1, the full variable domain reads ETGVTQSPTHLIKTRGQQVTLRCSSQSGHNTVSWYQQALGQGPQFIFQYYREEENGRGNFPPRFSGLQFPNYSSELNVNALELDDSALYLCASSPGQGRAEAFFGQGTRLTVV.

The chain uses TRBV18 and TRBJ2-2; 10 bases are shared with TRBD2. The CDR3 has 16 residues. Germline V gene lookup returns CDR1 KGHSH and CDR2 LQKENI. The J segment lost 7 bases and the V segment lost 3 bases, leaving 8 bases of the junction unmatched. CDR3 amino acids: CASSPPAGGPNGELFF. The DNA for the CDR3 is TGTGCCAGCTCACCCCCAGCGGGGGGGCCAAACGGGGAGCTGTTTTTT.

The chain carries TRBV6-6 and TRBJ2-6; 9 bases match TRBD1. The CDR3 has 16 amino acids. With 6 bases clipped from V and 2 bases from J, the junction kept 5 bases outside the gene matches. The germline V gene has CDR1 MNHNY and CDR2 SVGAGI (reference sequence). The CDR3 sequence: CASRTGGSAGANVLTF. The DNA for the CDR3 is TGTGCCAGCAGAACAGGGGGCTCAGCTGGGGCCAACGTCCTGACTTTC.

The genes are TRBV29-1 and TRBJ2-1; D is undetermined. V lost 6 bases and J lost 9, with 12 bases in between. Germline CDR1 is SQVTM and CDR2 is ANQGSEA. The CDR3 is made up of 11 amino acids. CDR3 bases: TGCAGCGTCGCCGACCCGGGTGAGCAGTTCTTC. This gives the protein CSVADPGEQFF.

The chain combines TRBV24-1 with TRBJ2-1, with TRBD2 as a possible D gene (6 bases). CDR1 and CDR2 from the germline V gene are KGHDR and SFDVKD. V was cut by 4 bases and J by 0 bases, with 18 bases left in between. This CDR3 is built from 18 residues. The chain's CDR3 is CATSDSQLDGSSYNEQFF. Written as DNA, the CDR3 is TGTGCCACCAGTGACAGCCAATTGGACGGGAGCTCCTACAATGAGCAGTTCTTC.

The V and J genes are TRBV6-6 and TRBJ1-1, with D hard to call. The CDR3 length is 14 residues. V gave up 7 bases and J gave up 0 bases, with 12 bases separating them. Germline CDR1 MNHNY, CDR2 SVGAGI (reference sequence). The CDR3 region is CASTSLEMNTEAFF. The CDR3 DNA reads TGTGCCAGCACGAGCCTTGAAATGAACACTGAAGCTTTCTTT.

The chain carries TRBV11-3 and TRBJ2-1; D remains ambiguous. Germline loops: CDR1 SGHNT, CDR2 YENEEA. The CDR3 is 16 residues long. V was clipped by 1 base and J by 7 bases, with 17 bases between them. The CDR3: CASSLVPTLSVNEQFF. CDR3 DNA sequence: TGTGCCAGCAGCTTAGTACCTACCCTCTCCGTTAATGAGCAGTTCTTC.

This clone was observed a handful of times. The chain has TRBV27 and TRBJ1-4; TRBD1 might be the D (5 bases). Between the trimmed V and J ends, which lost 2 bases and 5 bases, there was a span of 9 bases. This CDR3 contains 14 residues. The germline V gene encodes CDR1 MNHEY and CDR2 SMNVEV (reference sequence). The CDR3, as DNA: TGTGCCAGCAGTTTAAGGGGAGGGAATGAAAAACTGTTTTTT. It yields the protein CASSLRGGNEKLFF.

This clone was recorded only once. The V call is TRBV5-1, the J call TRBJ1-1, with D tentatively TRBD1 (6 bases). V lost 0 bases, J lost 5 bases, and 11 bases lay in between. Germline V gene sequence: CDR1 SGHRS, CDR2 YFSETQ. This CDR3 comprises 14 residues. DNA for the CDR3: TGCGCCAGCAGCTTGGCCCAGGGGAAGACTGAAGCTTTCTTT. Its translation: CASSLAQGKTEAFF.

This chain links TRBV11-2 with TRBJ2-7; a possible D gene is TRBD2 (6 bases). V lost 4 bases to trimming and J lost 3 bases, with 10 bases between them. Per the germline V gene, CDR1 is SGHAT and CDR2 is FQNNGV. This CDR3 contains 13 residues. The CDR3 sequence is CASSSGLNYEQYF. For the CDR3, the DNA is TGTGCCAGCAGCTCGGGACTCAACTACGAGCAGTACTTC.

This rearrangement joins TRBV24-1 to TRBJ2-7; unclear D gene. Germline V gene sequence: CDR1 KGHDR, CDR2 SFDVKD. Trimming shortened V by 5 bases and J by 1 base, and 11 bases separated the two germline ends. This CDR3 is built from 14 residues. The DNA of the CDR3 is TGTGCCACCAGTGCACGGAGTAATTCCTACGAGCAGTACTTC. This translates into CATSARSNSYEQYF.

J is TRBJ1-1 and V is TRBV7-8; D is possibly TRBD1 (6 bases). The CDR3 length is 17 residues. Trimming cost V 2 bases and J 4 bases, with 20 bases left between them. Germline-derived CDR1 and CDR2 are SGHVS and FQNEAQ. CDR3 sequence (DNA): TGTGCCAGCAGCTTACGCGGGGGGCGTCCTATGGGCACTGAAGCTTTCTTT. This translates into CASSLRGGRPMGTEAFF.

V usage is TRBV12-3 or TRBV12-4 and J usage is TRBJ2-5, with 9 bases aligning to TRBD1. Unmatched junction bases numbered 3, after V lost 7 bases and J lost 3 bases. CDR3 length: 13 residues. CDR3 sequence reads: CASTGTGKETQYF. DNA of the CDR3: TGTGCCAGCACAGGGACAGGGAAAGAGACCCAGTACTTC.

The chain has TRBV7-9 and TRBJ1-1; 10 positions agree with TRBD1. This CDR3 is built from 17 residues. From germline, CDR1 is SEHNR and CDR2 FQNEAQ (reference sequence). V dropped 5 bases and J dropped 4; count of bases not matched to a gene: 13. CDR3 sequence reads: CASSQRDRGQEGTEAFF. The CDR3 nucleotides are TGTGCCAGCAGCCAGCGGGACAGGGGCCAAGAAGGCACTGAAGCTTTCTTT.

The genes are TRBV11-3 and TRBJ2-3, with 10 bases fitting TRBD2. The junction had 13 bases not matched to a gene; V was cut back by 5 bases and J by 2 bases. Germline V CDR1 and CDR2: SGHNT, YENEEA. The CDR3 length is 18 residues. The CDR3 sequence is CASSSRDSSGGTTDTQYF. The CDR3 nucleotides read TGTGCCAGCAGCAGCCGTGATTCTAGCGGGGGTACCACAGATACGCAGTATTTT.